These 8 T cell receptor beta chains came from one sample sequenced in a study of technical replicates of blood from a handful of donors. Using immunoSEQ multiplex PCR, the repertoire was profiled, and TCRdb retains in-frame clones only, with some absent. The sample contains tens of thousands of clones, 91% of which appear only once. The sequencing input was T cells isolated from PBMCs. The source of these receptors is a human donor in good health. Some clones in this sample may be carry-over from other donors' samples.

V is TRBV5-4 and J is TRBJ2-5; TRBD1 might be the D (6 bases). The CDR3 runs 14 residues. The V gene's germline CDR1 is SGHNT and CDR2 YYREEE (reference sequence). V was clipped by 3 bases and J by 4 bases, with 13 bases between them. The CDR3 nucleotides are TGTGCCAGCAGCTCAAGAGGACAGTTAGAGACCCAGTACTTC. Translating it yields CASSSRGQLETQYF.

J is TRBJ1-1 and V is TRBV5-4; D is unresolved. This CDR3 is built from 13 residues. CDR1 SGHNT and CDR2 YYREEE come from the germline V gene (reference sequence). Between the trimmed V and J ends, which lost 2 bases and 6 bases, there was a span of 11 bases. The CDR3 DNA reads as TGTGCCAGCAGCTTTGGGAGGGCCCCTGAAGCTTTCTTT. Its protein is CASSFGRAPEAFF.

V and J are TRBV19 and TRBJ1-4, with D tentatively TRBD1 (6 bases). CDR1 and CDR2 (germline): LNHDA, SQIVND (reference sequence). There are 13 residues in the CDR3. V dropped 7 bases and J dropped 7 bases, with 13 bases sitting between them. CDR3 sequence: CASIPQGSEKLFF. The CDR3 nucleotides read TGTGCCAGTATACCCCAGGGGAGTGAAAAACTGTTTTTT.

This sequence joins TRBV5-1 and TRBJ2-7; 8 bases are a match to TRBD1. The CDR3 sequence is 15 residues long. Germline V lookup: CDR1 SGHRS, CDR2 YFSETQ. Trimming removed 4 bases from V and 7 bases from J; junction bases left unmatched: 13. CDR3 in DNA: TGCGCCAGCAGCATCGGACAGGGACACCTTCGGGAGCAGTACTTC. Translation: CASSIGQGHLREQYF.

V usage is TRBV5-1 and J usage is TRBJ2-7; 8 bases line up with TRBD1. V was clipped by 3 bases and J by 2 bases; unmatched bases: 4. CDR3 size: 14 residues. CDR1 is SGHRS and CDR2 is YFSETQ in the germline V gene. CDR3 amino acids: CASSYQGAAYEQYF. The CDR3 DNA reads TGCGCCAGCAGCTACCAGGGGGCCGCCTACGAGCAGTACTTC.

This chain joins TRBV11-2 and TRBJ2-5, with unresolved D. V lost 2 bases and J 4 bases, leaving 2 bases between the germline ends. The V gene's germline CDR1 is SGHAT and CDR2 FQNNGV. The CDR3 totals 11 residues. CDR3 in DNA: TGTGCCAGCAGCTTACGAGAGACCCAGTACTTC. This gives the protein CASSLRETQYF.

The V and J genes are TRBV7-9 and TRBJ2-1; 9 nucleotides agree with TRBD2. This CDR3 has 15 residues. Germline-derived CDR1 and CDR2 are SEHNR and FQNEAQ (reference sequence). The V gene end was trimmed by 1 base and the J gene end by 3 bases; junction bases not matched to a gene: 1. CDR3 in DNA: TGTGCCAGCAGCTTAGTAGCGGGGGACTACAATGAGCAGTTCTTC. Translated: CASSLVAGDYNEQFF.

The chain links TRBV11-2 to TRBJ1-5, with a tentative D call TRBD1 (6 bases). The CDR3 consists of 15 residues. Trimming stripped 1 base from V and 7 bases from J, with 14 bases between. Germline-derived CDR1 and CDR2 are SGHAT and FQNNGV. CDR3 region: CASSLASGAGQPQHF. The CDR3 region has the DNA TGTGCCAGCAGCTTAGCTTCAGGGGCCGGGCAGCCCCAGCATTTT.